This section outlines one T cell receptor (beta chain) sequence together with its context. Antigen: not known. This record belongs to a study of graft-versus-host responses after intestinal transplantation. The wider study: As for transplant type, recipients had multivisceral, liver-intestinal, or isolated intestinal grafts. All of the recipients had induction that used anti-thymocyte globulin, then tacrolimus and steroids for 2 to 3 years.

Whole-study findings and limits: Detection of GvH clones occurred in recipient marrow, and some had their first appearance in ileum or blood.

The CDR3 consists of 12 residues. Between the trimmed V and J ends, which lost 5 bases and 6 bases, there was a span of 8 bases. CDR1 SGHNT and CDR2 YENEEA come from the germline V gene. Sequenced by immunoSEQ multiplex PCR; TCRdb stores in-frame clones only, minus some. The profile shows tens of thousands of clones, roughly 90% of them singletons. The V call is TRBV11-3, the J call TRBJ2-1, with D perhaps TRBD2 (5 bases). The specimen comprised unstimulated CD4+ T cells sorted from spleen or lymph node cells, sampled before intestinal transplant. The clonotype was recovered from a human donor who received an intestinal transplant. CDR3: CASSTRSNEQFF. CDR3 sequence (DNA): TGTGCCAGCAGCACTAGGTCCAATGAGCAGTTCTTC.